This T cell receptor beta chain was found in a study of blood T cell repertoires in COVID-19. Study-wide context: The cDNA or gDNA used as material had been derived from T cells, B-cell-depleted T cells, or PBMCs.

CDR1 is DFQATT, CDR2 SNEGSKA, per germline (reference sequence). The V end was cut by 5 bases, the J end by 9 bases, with 10 bases between. The CDR3 is 10 amino acids. Original handling: Amplification of reference gene primers was used by the study to estimate nucleated cell counts. Assay: immunoSEQ multiplex PCR; the TCRdb copy retains only in-frame clones and omits some. Clone size and V and J calls were adopted from that table, with D and trimming inferred from the DNA. The sample carries some 400,000 clones, roughly 86% recorded once. Recruits, aged roughly 18 to 90 years, lived in 24 US areas. The chain uses TRBV20-1 and TRBJ1-2, with D possibly being TRBD1 (6 bases). Material for sequencing was PBMCs or T cells enriched from blood (not recorded which). This clonotype was obtained from a man aged 30-40 years who had recovered from COVID-19. CDR3 loop: CSAPDRSYTF. The DNA of the CDR3 is TGCAGTGCTCCCGACAGGAGCTACACCTTC.